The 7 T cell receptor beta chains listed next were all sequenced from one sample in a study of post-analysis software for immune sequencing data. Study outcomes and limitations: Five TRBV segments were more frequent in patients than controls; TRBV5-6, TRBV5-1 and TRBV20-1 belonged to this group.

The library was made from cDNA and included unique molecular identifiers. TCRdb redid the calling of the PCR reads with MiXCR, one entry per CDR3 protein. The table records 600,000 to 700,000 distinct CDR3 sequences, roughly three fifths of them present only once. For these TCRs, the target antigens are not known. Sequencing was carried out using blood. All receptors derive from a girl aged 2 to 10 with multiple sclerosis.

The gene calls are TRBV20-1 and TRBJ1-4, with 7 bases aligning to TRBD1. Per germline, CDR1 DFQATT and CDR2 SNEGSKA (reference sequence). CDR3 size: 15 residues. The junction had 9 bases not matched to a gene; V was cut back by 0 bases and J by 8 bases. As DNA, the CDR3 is TGCAGTGCTAGAGACCTTGACAGGGCGGGAGAAAAACTGTTTTTT. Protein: CSARDLDRAGEKLFF.

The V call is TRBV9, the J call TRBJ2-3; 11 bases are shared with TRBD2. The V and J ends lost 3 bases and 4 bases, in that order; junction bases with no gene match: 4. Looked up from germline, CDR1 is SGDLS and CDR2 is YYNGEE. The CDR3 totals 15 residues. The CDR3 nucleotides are TGTGCCAGCAGCGCACTAGCGGGAGATCCAGATACGCAGTATTTT. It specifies CASSALAGDPDTQYF.

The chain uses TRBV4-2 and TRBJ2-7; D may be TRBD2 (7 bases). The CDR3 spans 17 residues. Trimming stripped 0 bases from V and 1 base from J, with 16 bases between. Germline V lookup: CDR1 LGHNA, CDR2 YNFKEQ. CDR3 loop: CASSQEGRGLPSYEQYF. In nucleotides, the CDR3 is TGTGCCAGCAGCCAAGAAGGGAGGGGGTTGCCTTCCTACGAGCAGTACTTC.

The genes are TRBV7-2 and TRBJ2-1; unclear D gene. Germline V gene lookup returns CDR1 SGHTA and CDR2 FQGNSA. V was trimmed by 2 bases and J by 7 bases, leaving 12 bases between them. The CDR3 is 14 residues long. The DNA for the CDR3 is TGTGCCAGCAGCTTATACCTAGGACCGAATGAGCAGTTCTTC. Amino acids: CASSLYLGPNEQFF.

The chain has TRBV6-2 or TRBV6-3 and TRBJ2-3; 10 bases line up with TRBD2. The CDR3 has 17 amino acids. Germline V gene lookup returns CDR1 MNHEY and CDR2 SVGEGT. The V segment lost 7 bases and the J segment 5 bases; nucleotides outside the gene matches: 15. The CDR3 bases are TGTGCCAGCACCGCATCCAAGACTAGCGGGTTTGTAGATACGCAGTATTTT. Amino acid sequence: CASTASKTSGFVDTQYF.

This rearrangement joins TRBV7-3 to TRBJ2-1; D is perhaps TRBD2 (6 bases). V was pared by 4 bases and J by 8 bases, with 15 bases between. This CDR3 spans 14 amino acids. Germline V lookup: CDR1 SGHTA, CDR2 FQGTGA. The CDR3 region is CASSSGLQGDEQFF. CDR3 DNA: TGTGCCAGCAGCTCGGGACTTCAAGGGGATGAGCAGTTCTTC.

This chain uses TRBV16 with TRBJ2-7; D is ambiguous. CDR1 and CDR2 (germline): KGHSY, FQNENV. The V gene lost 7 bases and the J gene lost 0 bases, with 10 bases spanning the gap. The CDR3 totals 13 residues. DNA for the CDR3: TGTGCCAGCACCCGCAGAAGCTCCTACGAGCAGTACTTC. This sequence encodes CASTRRSSYEQYF.